This TCR beta chain was sequenced in a study of cytomegalovirus exposure and HLA in healthy donors. With regard to this clone: At one boundary the junction diverges from the germline segment, which might be a read error.

Amplification used 60 Vbeta primers and 13 Jbeta primers. This table comes from immunoSEQ multiplex PCR, and its TCRdb copy is limited to in-frame clones, with some not included. The sample lists about 140,000 clones, about 80% seen once, with about 4.3% in the top ten. Sequencing was performed on PBMCs. The sequence came from a man aged 40-55 years in good health and CMV-seronegative.

The CDR3 is CASSLDRNYEQYF. The DNA for the CDR3 is TGTGCCAGCAGCCTAGACAGGAACTACGAGCAGTACTTC. The genes are TRBV11-2 and TRBJ2-7; a possible D gene is TRBD1 (6 bases). The CDR3 spans 13 residues. Germline loops: CDR1 SGHAT, CDR2 FQNNGV.